The 11 T cell receptor beta chains reported below all come from one sample, sequenced in a study of healthy donors' naive CD4 and CD8 T cells. A linear amplification protocol produced the TCR libraries from 500 ng of total RNA. TCRdb fed the reads into MiXCR, producing one record per CDR3 protein. This repertoire shows approximately 180,000 distinct CDR3 sequences, 74% found once; its top ten account for 2.3%. The sequencing input was naive CD4+ and CD8+ T cells sorted from blood, pooled from several donors. These receptors all stem from a pool of human donors in good health; the sample pools cells from several healthy donors.

The V and J genes are TRBV5-1 and TRBJ2-3; maybe TRBD2 (5 bases). The CDR3 has 15 amino acids. Germline-derived CDR1 and CDR2 are SGHRS and YFSETQ. Trimming shortened V by 4 bases and J by 0 bases, and 12 bases separated the two germline ends. The CDR3 DNA is TGCGCCAGCAGCCCCGGGGAGAGAAGCACAGATACGCAGTATTTT. Translation gives CASSPGERSTDTQYF.

This rearrangement joins TRBV5-4 to TRBJ2-7; 11 nucleotides align to TRBD2. The CDR3 runs 15 residues. Germline V gene data show CDR1 as SGHNT and CDR2 as YYREEE (reference sequence). The ends lost 2 bases at V and 7 bases at J; junction bases unmatched: 8. The CDR3 bases are TGTGCCAGCAGCTTTAGCGGGAGGGCTATGGGGGAGCAGTACTTC. Translation gives CASSFSGRAMGEQYF.

This clonotype has a handful of counts. The chain carries TRBV11-2 and TRBJ2-2; tentatively, D is TRBD1 or TRBD2 (6 bases each). The CDR3 contains 15 residues. Trimming pared 1 base from V and 6 bases from J, leaving 12 bases between. CDR1 is SGHAT and CDR2 is FQNNGV in the germline V gene. DNA for the CDR3: TGTGCCAGCAGCTTAGTGACGGGGGCGGCCGGGGAGCTGTTTTTT. This encodes CASSLVTGAAGELFF.

A few counts support this clonotype. V and J are TRBV6-5 and TRBJ1-1, with D unclear. CDR3 length: 13 amino acids. The V end lost 4 bases, the J end lost 1 base, and 7 bases lay between the germline ends. CDR1 and CDR2 (germline): MNHEY, SVGAGI. The CDR3 nucleotides are TGTGCCAGCAGTTCCCCGGGGAACACTGAAGCTTTCTTT. Protein product: CASSSPGNTEAFF.

This clonotype was counted only a few times. The chain employs TRBV29-1 and TRBJ1-1, with D unclear. The CDR3 contains 11 residues. V shed 1 base and J shed 1 base, with 1 base lying between them. Germline V gene lookup returns CDR1 SQVTM and CDR2 ANQGSEA. The CDR3 DNA is TGCAGCGTTGAAGGGAACACTGAAGCTTTCTTT. Translation gives CSVEGNTEAFF.

The V call is TRBV27, the J call TRBJ2-1; tentative D call: TRBD1 (6 bases). This CDR3 spans 14 amino acids. Trimming stripped 8 bases from V and 4 bases from J, with 15 bases between. CDR1 is MNHEY, CDR2 SMNVEV, per germline (reference sequence). DNA for the CDR3: TGTGCCAGCCATATCGCAGGGGAGTACAATGAGCAGTTCTTC. It yields the protein CASHIAGEYNEQFF.

V and J are TRBV19 and TRBJ2-1; 7 positions match TRBD1. CDR3 length equals 14 residues. V lost 4 bases, J lost 5 bases, and 5 bases stayed unmatched. Germline CDR1 reads LNHDA; CDR2 reads SQIVND (reference sequence). The CDR3 DNA reads TGTGCCAGTAGTACCTGGGACAGCCACAATGAGCAGTTCTTC. As protein: CASSTWDSHNEQFF.

The V call is TRBV5-1, the J call TRBJ1-2; 7 bases are a match to TRBD1. CDR3 size: 14 residues. The germline V gene encodes CDR1 SGHRS and CDR2 YFSETQ. Losses at the gene ends were 3 bases for V and 6 bases for J; bases not matched to a gene: 8. CDR3 sequence (DNA): TGCGCCAGCAGCTCGGCGACAGGGAGGAATGGCTACACCTTC. It translates to CASSSATGRNGYTF. The full variable domain, in which reference TRBV5-1 and TRBJ1-2 provide the parts outside the CDR3, is KAGVTQTPRYLIKTRGQQVTLSCSPISGHRSVSWYQQTPGQGLQFLFEYFSETQRNKGNFPGRFSGRQFSNSRSEMNVSTLELGDSALYLCASSSATGRNGYTFGSGTRLTVV.

The table lists this clonotype with a count of one. The rearrangement uses TRBV6-6 and TRBJ1-5; D call uncertain. Germline V CDR1 and CDR2: MNHNY, SVGAGI (reference sequence). The CDR3 runs 17 residues. Trimming removed 2 bases at V and 0 bases at J, with 14 bases between. CDR3 sequence: CASSYPRERSSNQPQHF. DNA for the CDR3: TGTGCCAGCAGTTACCCACGGGAGAGAAGTAGCAATCAGCCCCAGCATTTT.

CDR3 DNA sequence: TGTGCCAGCAGCTGGACTAGCGGGGAGGAGAATGAGCAGTTCTTC. It translates to CASSWTSGEENEQFF. The V call is TRBV6-1, the J call TRBJ2-1; 12 positions match TRBD2. With 6 bases clipped from V and 7 bases from J, the junction kept 7 bases outside the gene matches. The CDR3 extends over 15 amino acids. Germline CDR1 and CDR2: MNHNS and SASEGT.

The chain joins TRBV12-3 or TRBV12-4 to TRBJ2-5, with no clear D. The CDR3 runs to 14 residues. V shed 4 bases and J shed 1 base, with 10 bases lying between them. CDR3 DNA sequence: TGTGCCAGCAGTTACGCCGGGTTCCAAGAGACCCAGTACTTC. Encoded protein: CASSYAGFQETQYF.